This TCR beta chain comes out of a study of cytomegalovirus exposure and HLA in healthy donors. Details on this clone: The antigen remains undetermined.

A multiplex PCR was run with 60 Vbeta primers and 13 Jbeta primers. Method: immunoSEQ multiplex PCR; TCRdb's copy keeps in-frame clones and lacks some. The top ten clones hold 1.2% to 1.5% of a sample with over 130,000 clones, almost 85% of them seen once. The CDR3 is made up of 15 amino acids. Germline loops: CDR1 SNHLY, CDR2 FYNNEI. V was pared by 4 bases and J by 5 bases, with 14 bases between. Findings of the study overall: Researchers counted 164 TCR beta chains as cytomegalovirus-associated. An analysis done earlier found most TCR beta V segments productive about 87% or about 30% of the time. Later work found most CMV-associated TCR beta chains apparently HLA-restricted.

This clonotype was obtained from a man aged 25 to 40 in good health and CMV-seropositive. The sequenced material came from PBMCs. The genes are TRBV2 and TRBJ2-2; D may be TRBD1 (6 bases). CDR3 sequence reads: CASSVQGPATGELFF. In DNA, the CDR3 is TGTGCCAGCAGTGTTCAGGGGCCTGCAACCGGGGAGCTGTTTTTT.